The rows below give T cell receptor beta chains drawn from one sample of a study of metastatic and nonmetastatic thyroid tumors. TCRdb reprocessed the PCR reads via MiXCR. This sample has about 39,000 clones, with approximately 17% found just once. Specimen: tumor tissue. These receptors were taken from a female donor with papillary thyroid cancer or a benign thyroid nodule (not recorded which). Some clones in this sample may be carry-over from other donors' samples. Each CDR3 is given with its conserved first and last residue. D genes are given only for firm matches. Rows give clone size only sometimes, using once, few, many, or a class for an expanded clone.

CDR3 protein: CASSFSLYRLSAEAFF
CDR3 DNA: TGTGCCAGCAGTTTTAGTCTGTACAGACTTAGCGCTGAAGCTTTCTTT
clone size: few
V gene: TRBV28
D gene: -
J gene: TRBJ1-1

CDR3 protein: CASSAGSSGGYTF
CDR3 DNA: TGTGCCAGCTCAGCCGGGAGCAGTGGTGGCTACACCTTC
clone size: many
V gene: TRBV18
D gene: -
J gene: TRBJ1-2

CDR3 protein: CSARPLSSYEQYF
CDR3 DNA: TGCAGTGCGAGACCACTCAGCTCCTACGAGCAGTACTTC
clone size: many
V gene: TRBV20-1
D gene: -
J gene: TRBJ2-7

CDR3 protein: CASSLPGAVDTEAFF
CDR3 DNA: TGTGCCAGCAGCTTGCCGGGGGCGGTGGACACTGAAGCTTTCTTT
clone size: many
V gene: TRBV5-6
D gene: -
J gene: TRBJ1-1

CDR3 protein: CASSDGVLRGEQYF
CDR3 DNA: TGTGCCAGCAGTGACGGAGTACTACGAGGGGAGCAGTACTTC
clone size: medium-sized
V gene: TRBV2
D gene: -
J gene: TRBJ2-7

CDR3 protein: CASSSTDRGDEQFF
CDR3 DNA: TGTGCCAGCAGCTCCACGGACAGGGGGGATGAGCAGTTCTTC
clone size: few
V gene: TRBV5-8
D gene: TRBD1
J gene: TRBJ2-1

CDR3 protein: CASSYGEIQPQHF
CDR3 DNA: TGTGCCAGCAGTTACGGGGAAATCCAGCCCCAGCATTTT
clone size: few
V gene: TRBV6-2/TRBV6-3
D gene: -
J gene: TRBJ1-5

CDR3 protein: CASSSPGHRQDTQYF
CDR3 DNA: TGTGCCAGCAGCTCACCGGGACACAGACAAGATACCCAGTACTTC
clone size: few
V gene: TRBV27
D gene: -
J gene: TRBJ2-5

CDR3 protein: CASSSLVTLSGANVLTF
CDR3 DNA: TGTGCCAGCAGCAGTCTAGTGACACTCTCTGGGGCCAACGTCCTGACTTTC
clone size: -
V gene: TRBV11-1
D gene: -
J gene: TRBJ2-6

CDR3 protein: CSVVLRTNYGYTF
CDR3 DNA: TGCAGTGTTGTTTTGCGGACTAACTATGGCTACACCTTC
clone size: -
V gene: TRBV29-1
D gene: -
J gene: TRBJ1-2

CDR3 protein: CASSQGDIYEQYF
CDR3 DNA: TGTGCCAGCAGCCAAGGGGACATCTACGAGCAGTACTTC
clone size: many
V gene: TRBV3-1
D gene: -
J gene: TRBJ2-7

CDR3 protein: CASRQTGGYTF
CDR3 DNA: TGTGCCAGCAGACAAACAGGCGGCTACACCTTC
clone size: -
V gene: TRBV7-8
D gene: -
J gene: TRBJ1-2

CDR3 protein: CASSEADTQYF
CDR3 DNA: TGTGCCAGCAGTGAAGCGGATACGCAGTATTTT
clone size: many
V gene: TRBV2
D gene: -
J gene: TRBJ2-3

CDR3 protein: CASRVGTSWGIYNEQFF
CDR3 DNA: TGTGCCAGCAGGGTCGGTACTAGCTGGGGGATATACAATGAGCAGTTTTTC
clone size: few
V gene: TRBV6-1
D gene: -
J gene: TRBJ2-1

CDR3 protein: CASSLIGGGWSDTEAFF
CDR3 DNA: TGTGCCAGCAGCCTAATCGGAGGGGGTTGGTCGGACACTGAAGCTTTCTTT
clone size: many
V gene: TRBV11-1
D gene: -
J gene: TRBJ1-1

CDR3 protein: CASSFHKGAYNEQFF
CDR3 DNA: TGTGCCAGCAGCTTCCATAAGGGGGCTTACAATGAGCAGTTCTTC
clone size: many
V gene: TRBV7-2
D gene: TRBD1
J gene: TRBJ2-1

CDR3 protein: CAWNLAGAGTEAFF
CDR3 DNA: TGTGCCTGGAATTTGGCGGGGGCCGGCACTGAAGCTTTCTTT
clone size: -
V gene: TRBV30
D gene: -
J gene: TRBJ1-1

CDR3 protein: CSVGGGVAKNIQYF
CDR3 DNA: TGCAGCGTTGGAGGGGGTGTTGCCAAAAACATTCAGTACTTC
clone size: few
V gene: TRBV29-1
D gene: -
J gene: TRBJ2-4

CDR3 protein: CASSPLDAFYGYTF
CDR3 DNA: TGTGCCAGCTCACCACTGGACGCCTTCTATGGCTACACCTTC
clone size: many
V gene: TRBV18
D gene: -
J gene: TRBJ1-2

CDR3 protein: CASSYSSGGRNIQYF
CDR3 DNA: TGTGCCAGCAGTTACTCTTCGGGGGGGAGAAACATTCAGTACTTC
clone size: many
V gene: TRBV6-5
D gene: TRBD2
J gene: TRBJ2-4

CDR3 protein: CASSYFKVGAQLHGYTF
CDR3 DNA: TGTGCCAGCAGTTATTTCAAAGTGGGGGCCCAGCTCCATGGCTACACCTTC
clone size: few
V gene: TRBV6-5
D gene: -
J gene: TRBJ1-2

CDR3 protein: CASSSTDSTYEQYF
CDR3 DNA: TGTGCCAGCAGTTCCACCGACAGCACCTACGAGCAGTACTTC
clone size: few
V gene: TRBV27
D gene: -
J gene: TRBJ2-7

CDR3 protein: CASRSGMGEQYF
CDR3 DNA: TGTGCCAGCAGGAGCGGGATGGGCGAGCAGTACTTC
clone size: many
V gene: TRBV28
D gene: TRBD2
J gene: TRBJ2-7

CDR3 protein: CASSLEATSEVETQYF
CDR3 DNA: TGTGCCAGCAGCTTAGAGGCGACTAGCGAGGTAGAGACCCAGTACTTC
clone size: many
V gene: TRBV7-6
D gene: TRBD2
J gene: TRBJ2-5

CDR3 protein: CASSQAGYGYTF
CDR3 DNA: TGCGCCAGCAGCCAAGCGGGTTATGGCTACACCTTC
clone size: many
V gene: TRBV4-1
D gene: -
J gene: TRBJ1-2

CDR3 protein: CASSLVSSYNSPLHF
CDR3 DNA: TGTGCCAGCAGTTTAGTCAGCTCCTATAATTCACCCCTCCACTTT
clone size: many
V gene: TRBV12-3/TRBV12-4
D gene: -
J gene: TRBJ1-6

CDR3 protein: CASSDSNLAGRTRYEQYF
CDR3 DNA: TGTGCCAGCAGTGACTCGAACCTAGCGGGCCGTACGAGATACGAGCAGTACTTC
clone size: -
V gene: TRBV6-4
D gene: TRBD2
J gene: TRBJ2-7

CDR3 protein: CASSRSTPSFYEQYF
CDR3 DNA: TGTGCCAGCAGCCGAAGCACACCCTCATTCTACGAGCAGTACTTC
clone size: many
V gene: TRBV11-2
D gene: -
J gene: TRBJ2-7

CDR3 protein: CASSLTGGNDYGYTF
CDR3 DNA: TGTGCCAGCAGCCTCACAGGGGGTAATGACTATGGCTACACCTTC
clone size: few
V gene: TRBV9
D gene: TRBD1
J gene: TRBJ1-2

CDR3 protein: CASSLDLGQGAREQYF
CDR3 DNA: TGTGCCAGCAGCCTAGACCTCGGACAGGGGGCGAGGGAGCAGTACTTC
clone size: many
V gene: TRBV11-1
D gene: TRBD1
J gene: TRBJ2-7

CDR3 protein: CASSPGLAGARASTDTQYF
CDR3 DNA: TGTGCCAGCTCACCAGGACTAGCGGGGGCCCGGGCCAGCACAGATACGCAGTATTTT
clone size: -
V gene: TRBV18
D gene: TRBD2
J gene: TRBJ2-3

CDR3 protein: CASSPAGGRSRVSYEQYF
CDR3 DNA: TGTGCCAGCAGCCCAGCAGGGGGCAGGTCGCGGGTGAGCTACGAGCAGTACTTC
clone size: -
V gene: TRBV11-1
D gene: TRBD1
J gene: TRBJ2-7

CDR3 protein: CASSLSLSEQFF
CDR3 DNA: TGTGCCAGCAGCTTATCGTTGTCTGAGCAGTTCTTC
clone size: few
V gene: TRBV7-8
D gene: -
J gene: TRBJ2-1

CDR3 protein: CASSPSGNTEAFF
CDR3 DNA: TGTGCCAGCTCACCATCAGGGAACACTGAAGCTTTCTTT
clone size: many
V gene: TRBV18
D gene: -
J gene: TRBJ1-1

CDR3 protein: CSATGNYGYTF
CDR3 DNA: TGCAGTGCCACAGGAAACTATGGCTACACCTTC
clone size: -
V gene: TRBV20-1
D gene: -
J gene: TRBJ1-2

CDR3 protein: CASSLGDGYTF
CDR3 DNA: TGTGCCAGCAGCCTCGGGGATGGCTACACCTTC
clone size: few
V gene: TRBV12-3/TRBV12-4
D gene: -
J gene: TRBJ1-2

CDR3 protein: CASSRGGSNQPQHF
CDR3 DNA: TGTGCCAGCAGTCGTGGAGGCAGTAATCAGCCCCAGCATTTT
clone size: many
V gene: TRBV6-1
D gene: -
J gene: TRBJ1-5

CDR3 protein: CASSPPGKNEQFF
CDR3 DNA: TGCGCCAGCAGCCCCCCGGGGAAAAATGAGCAGTTCTTC
clone size: many
V gene: TRBV4-1
D gene: -
J gene: TRBJ2-1

CDR3 protein: CASNSDRGPREVQHF
CDR3 DNA: TGTGCCAGCAATTCAGACAGGGGTCCCCGTGAGGTCCAGCATTTT
clone size: -
V gene: TRBV6-5
D gene: TRBD1
J gene: TRBJ1-5

CDR3 protein: CASSLSGQINPHEQYF
CDR3 DNA: TGCGCCAGCAGCTTGTCAGGACAGATCAATCCCCACGAGCAGTACTTC
clone size: -
V gene: TRBV5-1
D gene: -
J gene: TRBJ2-7

CDR3 protein: CASSLPPVGDEGGTDTQYF
CDR3 DNA: TGTGCCAGCAGTTTACCGCCAGTTGGGGATGAAGGTGGCACAGATACGCAGTATTTT
clone size: many
V gene: TRBV28
D gene: -
J gene: TRBJ2-3

CDR3 protein: CASSSLYGQYF
CDR3 DNA: TGTGCCAGCAGTTCCTTGTACGGGCAGTACTTC
clone size: few
V gene: TRBV28
D gene: -
J gene: TRBJ2-7

CDR3 protein: CASSFNGELFF
CDR3 DNA: TGTGCCAGCAGCTTTAACGGGGAGCTGTTTTTT
clone size: many
V gene: TRBV5-4
D gene: -
J gene: TRBJ2-2